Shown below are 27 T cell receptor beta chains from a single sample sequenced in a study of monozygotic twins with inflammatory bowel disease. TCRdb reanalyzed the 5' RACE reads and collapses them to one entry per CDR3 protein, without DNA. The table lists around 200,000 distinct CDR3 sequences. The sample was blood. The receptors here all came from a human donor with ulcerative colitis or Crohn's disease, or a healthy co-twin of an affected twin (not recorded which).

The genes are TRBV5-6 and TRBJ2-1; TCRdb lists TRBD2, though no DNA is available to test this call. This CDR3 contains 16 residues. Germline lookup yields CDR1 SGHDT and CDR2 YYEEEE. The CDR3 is CASSPILAKPYNEQFF.

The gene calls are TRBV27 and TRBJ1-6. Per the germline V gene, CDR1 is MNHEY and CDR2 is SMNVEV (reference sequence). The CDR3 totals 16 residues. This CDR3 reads CASSLRGDRMVSPLHF.

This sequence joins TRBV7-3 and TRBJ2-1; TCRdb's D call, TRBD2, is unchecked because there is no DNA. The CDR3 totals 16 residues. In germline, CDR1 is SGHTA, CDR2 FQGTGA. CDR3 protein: CASSLFSTGSINEQFF.

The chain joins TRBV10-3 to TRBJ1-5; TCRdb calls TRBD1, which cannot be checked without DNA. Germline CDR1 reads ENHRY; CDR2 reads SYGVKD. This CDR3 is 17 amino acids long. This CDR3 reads CAIFRLTGLFGNQPQHF.

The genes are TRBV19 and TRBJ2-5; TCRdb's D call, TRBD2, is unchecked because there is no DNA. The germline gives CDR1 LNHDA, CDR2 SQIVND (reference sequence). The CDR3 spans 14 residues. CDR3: CASSRWTGEETQYF. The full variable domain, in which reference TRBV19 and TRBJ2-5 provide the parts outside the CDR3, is DGGITQSPKYLFRKEGQNVTLSCEQNLNHDAMYWYRQDPGQGLRLIYYSQIVNDFQKGDIAEGYSVSREKKESFPLTVTSAQKNPTAFYLCASSRWTGEETQYFGPGTRLLVL.

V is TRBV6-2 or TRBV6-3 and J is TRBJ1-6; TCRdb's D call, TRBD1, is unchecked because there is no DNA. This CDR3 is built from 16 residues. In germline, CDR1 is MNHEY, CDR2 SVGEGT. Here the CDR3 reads CASTQTTGGNNSPLHF.

The CDR3: CATSAVPGILSHEQFF. This chain joins TRBV15 and TRBJ2-1; TCRdb designates TRBD1, a call that cannot be tested without DNA. CDR1 is LNHNV and CDR2 is YYDKDF in the germline V gene (reference sequence). This CDR3 contains 16 residues. The full variable domain, its missing parts supplied by reference TRBV15 and TRBJ2-1, is DAMVIQNPRYQVTQFGKPVTLSCSQTLNHNVMYWYQQKSSQAPKLLFHYYDKDFNNEADTPDNFQSRRPNTSFCFLDIRSPGLGDTAMYLCATSAVPGILSHEQFFGPGTRLTVL.

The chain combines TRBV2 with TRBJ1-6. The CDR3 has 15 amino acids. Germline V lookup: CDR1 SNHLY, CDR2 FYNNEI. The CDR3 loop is CASSPGGNPNSPLHF.

CDR3 amino acids: CSVVPVDRAQETQYF. V is TRBV29-1 and J is TRBJ2-5; the D gene TCRdb calls, TRBD1, cannot be checked with no DNA. The CDR3 is 15 residues long. Looked up from germline, CDR1 is SQVTM and CDR2 is ANQGSEA.

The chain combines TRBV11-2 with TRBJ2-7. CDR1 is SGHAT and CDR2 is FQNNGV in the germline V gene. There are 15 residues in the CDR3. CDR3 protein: CASSLERKGPYEQYF. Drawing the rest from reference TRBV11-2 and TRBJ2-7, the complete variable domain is EAGVAQSPRYKIIEKRQSVAFWCNPISGHATLYWYQQILGQGPKLLIQFQNNGVVDDSQLPKDRFSAERLKGVDSTLKIQPAKLEDSAVYLCASSLERKGPYEQYFGPGTRLTVT.

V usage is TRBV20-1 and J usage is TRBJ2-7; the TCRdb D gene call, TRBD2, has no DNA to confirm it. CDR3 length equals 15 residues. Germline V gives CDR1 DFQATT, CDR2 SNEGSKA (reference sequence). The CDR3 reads CSAQKLAGSSYEQYF.

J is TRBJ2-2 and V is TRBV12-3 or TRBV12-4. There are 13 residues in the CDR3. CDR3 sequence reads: CASSSHGSGELFF.

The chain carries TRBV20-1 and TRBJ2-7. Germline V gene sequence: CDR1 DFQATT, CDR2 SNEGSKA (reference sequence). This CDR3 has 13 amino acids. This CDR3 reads CSARQGPTYEQYF.

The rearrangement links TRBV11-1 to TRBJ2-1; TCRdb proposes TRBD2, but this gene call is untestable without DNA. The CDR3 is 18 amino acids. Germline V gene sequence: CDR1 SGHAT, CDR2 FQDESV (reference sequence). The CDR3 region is CASSLALGAGALYNEQFF.

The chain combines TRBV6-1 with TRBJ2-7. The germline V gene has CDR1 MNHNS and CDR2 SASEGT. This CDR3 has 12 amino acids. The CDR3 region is CASSGPRSEQYF.

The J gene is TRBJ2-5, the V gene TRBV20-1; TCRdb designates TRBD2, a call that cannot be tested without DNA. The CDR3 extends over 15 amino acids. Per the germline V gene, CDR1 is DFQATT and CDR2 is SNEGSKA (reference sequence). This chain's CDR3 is CSARDLRLAEETQYF.

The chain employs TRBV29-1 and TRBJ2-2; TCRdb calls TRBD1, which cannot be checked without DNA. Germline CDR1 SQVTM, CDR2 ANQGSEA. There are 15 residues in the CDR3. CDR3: CSVRGLERGAGELFF.

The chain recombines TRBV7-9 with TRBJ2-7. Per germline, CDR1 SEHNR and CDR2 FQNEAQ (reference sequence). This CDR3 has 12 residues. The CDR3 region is CASSLVFYEQYF.

The CDR3 region is CASSFHASMNTEAFF. V gene TRBV7-2 combines with J gene TRBJ1-1. Germline V gene sequence: CDR1 SGHTA, CDR2 FQGNSA. The CDR3 is 15 amino acids.

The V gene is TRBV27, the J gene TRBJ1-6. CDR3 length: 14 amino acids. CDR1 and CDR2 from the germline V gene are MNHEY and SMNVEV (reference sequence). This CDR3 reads CASSLWVGNSPLHF.

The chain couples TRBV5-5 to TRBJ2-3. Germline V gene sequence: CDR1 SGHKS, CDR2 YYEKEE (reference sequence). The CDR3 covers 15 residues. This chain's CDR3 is CASSLDAVSTDTQYF.

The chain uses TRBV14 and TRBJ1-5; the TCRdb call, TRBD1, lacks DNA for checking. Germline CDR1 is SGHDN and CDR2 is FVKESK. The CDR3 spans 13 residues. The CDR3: CASSGQRNQPQHF.

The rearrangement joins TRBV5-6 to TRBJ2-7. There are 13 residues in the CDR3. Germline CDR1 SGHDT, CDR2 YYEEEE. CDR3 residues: CASSLRRVYKQYF.

CDR3 loop: CSARSGAYEQYF. The chain is built from TRBV20-1 and TRBJ2-7; TCRdb outputs TRBD1, but without DNA this stays unchecked. Per germline, CDR1 DFQATT and CDR2 SNEGSKA (reference sequence). The CDR3 has 12 amino acids.

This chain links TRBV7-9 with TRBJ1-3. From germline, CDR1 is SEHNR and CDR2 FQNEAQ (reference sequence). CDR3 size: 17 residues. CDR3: CASSLGPTASSGNTIYF.

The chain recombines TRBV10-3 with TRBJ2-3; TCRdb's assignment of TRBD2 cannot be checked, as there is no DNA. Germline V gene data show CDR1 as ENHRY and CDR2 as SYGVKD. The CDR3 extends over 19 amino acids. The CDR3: CATFAPGLAGGTGTDTQYF.

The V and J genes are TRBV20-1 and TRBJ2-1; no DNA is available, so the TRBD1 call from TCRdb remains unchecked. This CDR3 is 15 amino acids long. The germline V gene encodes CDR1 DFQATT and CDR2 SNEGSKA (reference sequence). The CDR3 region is CSAGQTGKVYNEQFF.